This record covers a single T cell receptor beta chain. What it recognizes is unknown. Libraries were prepared by immunoSEQ multiplex PCR; TCRdb keeps only in-frame clonotypes and omits some of them. This sample has roughly 40,000 clones, with roughly four fifths found just once. The CDR3 spans 15 residues. V gave up 4 bases and J gave up 7 bases; unmatched junction bases: 12. Germline CDR1 reads SGHNT; CDR2 reads YYREEE (reference sequence). The data were taken from a study of a mutant IDH1 vaccine in newly diagnosed glioma. Whole-study context: Patients were started on vaccination 4-6 weeks after radiotherapy alone, or with temozolomide cycles. Receipt of radiotherapy, temozolomide, or both preceded the study, and most received both. Treated patients had a mean age of roughly 40 years and a 62.5% male, roughly 40% female split.

Stated time point: week 35, safety follow-up. A 20-mer mutant IDH1 peptide at 300 ug was injected subcutaneously with topical imiquimod. The sample consisted of PBMCs, taken from a glioma patient whose treatment included an IDH1 peptide vaccine. J is TRBJ1-1 and V is TRBV5-4; 8 bases align to TRBD1. The source of this sequence is a woman aged 45-65 years with glioma. The CDR3 DNA follows: TGTGCCAGCAGCACCGACAGGGGTGGCGTTAGTGAAGCTTTCTTT. This translates into CASSTDRGGVSEAFF.